This T cell receptor (beta chain) was recovered during a study of blood T cells in healthy people across ages (dated by TCRdb to between 2014 and 2017). Looking at the study overall: In model experiments, template switching captured roughly one uniquely barcoded TCR beta cDNA molecule for every two T cells. To track age-related changes in TCR beta repertoire diversity, the study relied on deep sequencing normalized with unique cDNA molecular identifiers. Donors were grouped into four age groups: young (average approximately 15 years), middle-aged (about 40), aged (around 60) and long-lived (around 82). To avoid experimental bias, donors of different ages were distributed randomly across sequencing lanes. For two donors (one aged 18 to 30 and one aged 80 or older), the study analyzed two additional independent replicas of 1 million unique cDNA reads from the same blood draw.

The germline V gene encodes CDR1 SGHDN and CDR2 FVKESK. The CDR3 has 15 amino acids, counting the end cysteine and phenylalanine. The retained sequence is limited to the CDR3, 45 bases, with the frame set at the first base. What the authors observed across the whole study: A strong correlation was found between observed TCR beta diversity and the percentage of naive T cells measured by flow cytometry. Because profiling used bulk unsorted PBMCs, naive and antigen-experienced compartments could not be compared conclusively. The long-lived group showed more naive CD4+ T cells, fewer expanded clones and increased TCR diversity than the aged group, suggesting age selection. The CMV infection status of donors was not known, potentially confounding age-related changes in expanded clonotypes. As age increased, observed TCR beta diversity per million T cells dropped in a roughly linear way, and a significant reduction was already evident by age about 40. Total diversity estimates from one million sequenced T cells were considered lower bounds and underestimates.

Receptor libraries were prepared by 5' RACE. Data came from an Illumina HiSeq 2500. A second about 7 to 12 cycle PCR used a sample-barcoded 5' primer and a J-beta primer mix. Each TCR beta cDNA molecule received a unique molecular identifier from a template-switch 5' adaptor carrying 12 random nucleotides. Each sample yielded at least 2.5 million CDR3-containing paired-end reads. All of the RNA was converted into first-strand cDNA using the Mint cDNA synthesis kit, with a TRBC-specific oligonucleotide serving as the primer. All cDNA was treated with uracil-DNA glycosylase and then went through a first 18-cycle PCR with the universal primers M1SS and BC2_uni_R. For the original study's pipeline: Normalization of each sample was performed by random selection of 1 million high-quality reads, each carrying a distinct molecular identifier. Instead of being binned into consensus sequences, reads that shared molecular identifiers were thrown out. MiTCR, run with a Q25 quality threshold and the strictest error-elimination algorithm, handled CDR3 identification, clonotype clustering and error correction. A nonparametric unseen species model using Euler transformation provided a lower-bound estimate of total TCR beta diversity. Using fastp trimming at Q25 and MiXCR clonotype assembly, TCRdb reanalyzed the public sequencing data and kept in-frame beta chains. CDR3 protein sequences are deduplicated, and each keeps its most common genes and DNA. The V and J calls were not made by the authors but by TCRdb's processing. The sample table shows 850,000 to 1,100,000 distinct CDR3 sequences, and 35% to 40% are seen once. Over 10% of the sample is taken by the ten largest.

Concerning this clonotype itself: The specificity of this receptor is unknown. Base qualities were left out, and no much larger clone turns up one base away.

Donors were 35 to 40 systemically healthy Caucasian individuals from Russia aged roughly 6 to 95 years. About 9.8 milliliters of peripheral blood were drawn from each donor into EDTA-treated Vacutainer tubes. Ficoll-Paque density-gradient centrifugation was used to isolate PBMCs, with at least 6.5 million per sample. Total RNA was extracted from PBMCs with Trizol reagent, with at least 5 micrograms obtained per sample. The percentages of naive CD45RAhigh/CD27high T cells were determined by flow cytometry on a PBMC aliquot from every donor. The rearranged segments are TRBV14 and TRBJ2-4; too little of a D gene remains to name it. The J call is uncertain, as TRBJ2-7 better fits the DNA end. The sequencing sample was made of blood. The receptor comes from a man between 18 and 35 years old in good health. This receptor carries the CDR3 CASSQVGSKYYEQYF. The sequenced DNA is TGTGCCAGCAGCCAAGTTGGCAGTAAGTACTACGAGCAGTACTTC.